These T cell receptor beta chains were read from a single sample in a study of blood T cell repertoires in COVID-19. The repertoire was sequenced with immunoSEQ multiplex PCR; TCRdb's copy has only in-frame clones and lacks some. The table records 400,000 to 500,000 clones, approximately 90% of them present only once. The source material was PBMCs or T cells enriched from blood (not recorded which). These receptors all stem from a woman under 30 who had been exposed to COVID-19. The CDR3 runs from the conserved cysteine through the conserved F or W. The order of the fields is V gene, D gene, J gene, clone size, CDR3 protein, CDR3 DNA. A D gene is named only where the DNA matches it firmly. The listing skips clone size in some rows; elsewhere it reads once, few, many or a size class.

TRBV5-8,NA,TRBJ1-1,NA,CASSLWRGVNTEAFF,TGTGCCAGCAGCTTGTGGCGGGGGGTGAACACTGAAGCTTTCTTT
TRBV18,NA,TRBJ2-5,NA,CASSDPPRPQETQYF,TGTGCCAGCTCAGACCCCCCGAGGCCTCAAGAGACCCAGTACTTC
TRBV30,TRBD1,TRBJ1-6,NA,CAWSRQGSNSPLHF,TGTGCCTGGAGTCGACAGGGGTCTAATTCACCCCTCCACTTT
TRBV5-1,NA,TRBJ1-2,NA,CASSSGASLYGYTF,TGCGCCAGCAGCTCTGGGGCCAGTCTCTATGGCTACACCTTC
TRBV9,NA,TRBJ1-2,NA,CASTGDTSPYGYTF,TGTGCCAGCACCGGGGACACGTCTCCCTATGGCTACACCTTC
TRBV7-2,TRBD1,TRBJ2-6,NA,CASSLDRVDSGANVLTF,TGTGCCAGCAGCTTGGACAGGGTCGACTCTGGGGCCAACGTCCTGACTTTC
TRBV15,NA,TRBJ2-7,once,CATSRAGVHEQYF,TGTGCCACCAGCAGAGCGGGGGTCCACGAGCAGTACTTC
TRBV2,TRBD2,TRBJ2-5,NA,CASSGSGGQETQYF,TGTGCCAGCAGCGGGAGCGGGGGGCAAGAGACCCAGTACTTC
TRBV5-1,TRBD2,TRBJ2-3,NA,CASSYTSGSTDTQYF,TGCGCCAGCAGCTATACTAGCGGGTCGACAGATACGCAGTATTTT
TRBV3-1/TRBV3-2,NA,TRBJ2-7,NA,CASSQVLVPPYEQYF,TGTGCCAGCAGCCAAGTACTAGTCCCCCCCTACGAGCAGTACTTC
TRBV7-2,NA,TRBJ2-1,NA,CASSLASGTYNEQFF,TGTGCCAGCAGCTTAGCTAGCGGAACCTACAATGAGCAGTTCTTC
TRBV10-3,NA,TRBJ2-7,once,CAISESFGAGTYEQYF,TGTGCCATCAGTGAGTCGTTCGGAGCGGGCACCTACGAGCAGTACTTC
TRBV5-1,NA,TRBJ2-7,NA,CASSLTGNYEQYF,TGCGCCAGCAGCTTGACAGGGAACTACGAGCAGTACTTC
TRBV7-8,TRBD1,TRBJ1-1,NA,CASIPRDRFYDNTEAFF,TGTGCCAGCATCCCGAGGGACAGGTTTTATGACAACACTGAAGCTTTCTTT
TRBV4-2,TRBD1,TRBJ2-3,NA,CASSQGQGDTDTQYF,TGTGCCAGCAGTCAAGGACAGGGGGACACAGATACGCAGTATTTT
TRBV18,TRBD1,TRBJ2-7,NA,CASSPATGVGEQYF,TGTGCCAGCTCACCAGCGACAGGGGTGGGCGAGCAGTACTTC
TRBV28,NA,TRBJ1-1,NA,CASSGVDTEAFF,TGTGCCAGCAGCGGAGTGGACACTGAAGCTTTCTTT
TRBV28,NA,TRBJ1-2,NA,CASSRPPGGPYGYTF,TGTGCCAGCAGTCGACCCCCGGGGGGACCTTATGGCTACACCTTC
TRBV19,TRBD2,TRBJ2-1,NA,CASSISSGRANEQFF,TGTGCCAGTAGTATCTCTAGCGGGAGGGCCAATGAGCAGTTCTTC
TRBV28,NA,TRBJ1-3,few,CASSPRLLSSGNTIYF,TGTGCCAGCAGTCCCAGACTCCTGAGCTCTGGAAACACCATATATTTT
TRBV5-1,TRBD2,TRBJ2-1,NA,CASSLGAGDQLYNEQFF,TGCGCCAGCAGCTTGGGAGCGGGAGACCAACTCTACAATGAGCAGTTCTTC
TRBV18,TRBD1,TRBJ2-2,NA,CASSPGTGRVPGELFF,TGTGCCAGCTCACCAGGGACAGGGCGCGTACCCGGGGAGCTGTTTTTT
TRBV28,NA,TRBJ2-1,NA,CASSPKGYNEQFF,TGTGCCAGCAGCCCGAAGGGGTACAATGAGCAGTTCTTC
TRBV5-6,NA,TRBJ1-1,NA,CASSLQYFRGGGTEAFF,TGTGCCAGCAGCTTACAATATTTCCGGGGGGGTGGAACTGAAGCTTTCTTT
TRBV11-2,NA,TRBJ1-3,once,CASSRLGGAGGNTIYF,TGTGCCAGCAGCCGCCTCGGGGGGGCAGGCGGAAACACCATATATTTT
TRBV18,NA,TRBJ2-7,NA,CASSPSLQGQSYEQYF,TGTGCCAGCTCACCCAGCCTCCAGGGGCAATCCTACGAGCAGTACTTC
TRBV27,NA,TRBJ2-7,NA,CASSLYGSGYEQYF,TGTGCCAGCAGTTTATACGGATCCGGGTACGAGCAGTACTTC
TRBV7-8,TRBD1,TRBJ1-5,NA,CASSPAGQGVDSNQPQHF,TGTGCCAGCAGCCCAGCCGGACAGGGGGTTGATAGCAATCAGCCCCAGCATTTT
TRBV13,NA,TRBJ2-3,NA,CASSARLDVSTDTQYF,TGTGCCAGCAGCGCCAGACTAGACGTGAGCACAGATACGCAGTATTTT
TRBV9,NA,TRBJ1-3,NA,CASSAGGGSGNTIYF,TGTGCCAGCAGCGCCGGGGGGGGCTCTGGAAACACCATATATTTT
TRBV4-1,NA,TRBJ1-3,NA,CASSLKSRDRPSGNTIYF,TGCGCCAGCAGCCTGAAGAGCAGAGACAGACCCTCAGGAAACACCATATATTTT
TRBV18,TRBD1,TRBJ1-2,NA,CASSPPIDRGLGYTF,TGTGCCAGCTCACCACCGATCGACAGGGGCTTGGGCTACACCTTC
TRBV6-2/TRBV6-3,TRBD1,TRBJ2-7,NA,CASSYRPTGALQYF,TGTGCCAGCAGTTACCGGCCGACAGGGGCGTTGCAGTACTTC
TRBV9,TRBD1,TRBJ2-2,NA,CASSVQGASTGELFF,TGTGCCAGCAGCGTACAGGGGGCAAGCACCGGGGAGCTGTTTTTT
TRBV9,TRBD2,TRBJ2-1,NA,CASSPRGLGSYNEQFF,TGTGCCAGCAGCCCTCGGGGACTAGGGTCCTACAATGAGCAGTTCTTC